This entry lists 27 T cell receptor beta chains sequenced from one sample in a study of cytomegalovirus exposure and HLA in healthy donors. Primers: 60 Vbeta forward and 13 Jbeta reverse. Profiled with immunoSEQ multiplex PCR; TCRdb holds only in-frame clones, not every one. The table shows 100,000 to 150,000 clones, with around 82% occurring only once. Sequenced sample: PBMCs. These receptors originate from a man in his forties or fifties in good health and CMV-seronegative.

This chain links TRBV4-1 with TRBJ2-2; tentatively, D is TRBD2 (6 bases). Trimming cost V 0 bases and J 13 bases, with 12 bases left between them. Per germline, CDR1 MGHRA and CDR2 YSYEKL. The CDR3 runs 13 residues. For the CDR3, the DNA is TGCGCCAGCAGCCAAGACCTAGCGAGATGGCTGTTTTTT. The encoded protein is CASSQDLARWLFF.

The genes are TRBV30 and TRBJ2-1; weak D call: TRBD2 (5 bases). The V gene's germline CDR1 is GTSNPN and CDR2 SVGIG (reference sequence). The V end lost 5 bases, the J end lost 2 bases, and 16 bases lay between the germline ends. The length of the CDR3 is 15 residues. The CDR3 DNA reads as TGTGCCTGGTCCCGTACGGGGTCCCCCTACAATGAGCAGTTCTTC. Amino acid sequence: CAWSRTGSPYNEQFF. Filled out from reference TRBV30 and TRBJ2-1, the complete variable domain reads SQTIHQWPATLVQPVGSPLSLECTVEGTSNPNLYWYRQAAGRGLQLLFYSVGIGQISSEVPQNLSASRPQDRQFILSSKKLLLSDSGFYLCAWSRTGSPYNEQFFGPGTRLTVL.

The chain has TRBV7-3 and TRBJ2-2; 7 bases match TRBD2. The J segment lost 5 bases and the V segment lost 1 base, leaving 13 bases of the junction unmatched. This CDR3 contains 18 residues. CDR1 and CDR2 from the germline V gene are SGHTA and FQGTGA. CDR3 in DNA: TGTGCCAGCAGCTTAAGGCCCCAGGGCGGGGGTACAACCGGGGAGCTGTTTTTT. This codes for CASSLRPQGGGTTGELFF.

The J gene is TRBJ2-3, the V gene TRBV4-2; D might be TRBD2 (5 bases). CDR1 is LGHNA and CDR2 is YNFKEQ in the germline V gene. This CDR3 region has 16 residues. Trimming took off 1 base at V and 0 bases at J, with 11 bases between the two ends. The CDR3 nucleotides read TGTGCCAGCAGCCAAGGAACCCAGCGGAGCACAGATACGCAGTATTTT. The encoded protein is CASSQGTQRSTDTQYF.

The V gene is TRBV18, the J gene TRBJ1-2; TRBD1 agrees at 9 bases. CDR1 and CDR2 (germline): KGHSH, LQKENI. The CDR3 runs to 16 residues. Unmatched junction bases numbered 9, after V lost 3 bases and J lost 4 bases. This CDR3 reads CASSPQRQGEAYGYTF. The CDR3 DNA follows: TGTGCCAGCTCACCTCAAAGACAGGGGGAGGCCTATGGCTACACCTTC.

A single count supports this clone. V gene TRBV4-1 combines with J gene TRBJ2-2; 10 bases line up with TRBD1. CDR3 length equals 16 residues. V lost 3 bases to trimming and J lost 2 bases; unmatched junction nucleotides: 3. In germline, CDR1 is MGHRA, CDR2 YSYEKL. CDR3 protein: CASSHWTGGNTGELFF. The CDR3 DNA is TGCGCCAGCAGCCATTGGACAGGGGGAAACACCGGGGAGCTGTTTTTT.

This clone is a singleton in its sample. V is TRBV4-3 and J is TRBJ2-7; D might be TRBD2 (6 bases). In germline, CDR1 is LGHNA, CDR2 YSLEER. The CDR3 has 15 amino acids. Trimming left V 0 bases short and J 3 bases short, with 12 bases between. The CDR3 bases are TGCGCCAGCAGCCAAGAGAATTTGGGGGGCTACGAGCAGTACTTC. As protein: CASSQENLGGYEQYF.

This clone was picked up one time. This chain uses TRBV6-5 with TRBJ2-1; TRBD1 aligns across 8 bases. Germline CDR1 and CDR2: MNHEY and SVGAGI. The CDR3 spans 15 residues. The V and J ends lost 7 bases and 5 bases, in that order; junction bases with no gene match: 10. The CDR3 sequence: CASKRQGWGDNEQFF. The CDR3 region has the DNA TGTGCCAGCAAGAGACAGGGGTGGGGGGACAATGAGCAGTTCTTC.

V gene TRBV4-1 combines with J gene TRBJ2-3, with D possibly being TRBD2 (5 bases). The CDR3 extends over 15 amino acids. Between the trimmed V and J ends, which lost 7 bases and 1 base, there was a span of 15 bases. Per the germline V gene, CDR1 is MGHRA and CDR2 is YSYEKL. CDR3: CASTRTSLGTDTQYF. CDR3 DNA: TGCGCCAGCACCCGGACTTCGTTGGGCACAGATACGCAGTATTTT.

This clone has more than one count but fewer than ten. The chain joins TRBV27 to TRBJ1-1, with 7 bases matching TRBD1. The germline V gene encodes CDR1 MNHEY and CDR2 SMNVEV (reference sequence). The V gene end was trimmed by 6 bases and the J gene end by 3 bases; junction bases not matched to a gene: 4. The CDR3 has 13 residues. CDR3 sequence: CASRYRGDTEAFF. CDR3 DNA sequence: TGTGCCAGCAGGTACAGGGGAGACACTGAAGCTTTCTTT.

The chain combines TRBV19 with TRBJ1-1, with 9 bases matching TRBD1. The CDR3 has 16 amino acids. The V segment lost 3 bases and the J segment 5 bases; nucleotides outside the gene matches: 10. Germline V gives CDR1 LNHDA, CDR2 SQIVND (reference sequence). The CDR3 DNA reads as TGTGCCAGTAGTATGGGGGCCGGGACAGGGAATACTGAAGCTTTCTTT. Translating it yields CASSMGAGTGNTEAFF.

V usage is TRBV29-1 and J usage is TRBJ2-7; no firm D call. Germline loops: CDR1 SQVTM, CDR2 ANQGSEA. CDR3 size: 11 residues. Trimming removed 5 bases at V and 2 bases at J, with 7 bases between. This chain's CDR3 is CSVLRAYEQYF. DNA of the CDR3: TGCAGCGTTCTTCGCGCCTACGAGCAGTACTTC.

The chain employs TRBV6-5 and TRBJ1-1; a weak D match, TRBD1 (5 bases). The CDR3 length is 13 residues. The V gene's germline CDR1 is MNHEY and CDR2 SVGAGI. Trimming cost V 11 bases and J 0 bases, with 13 bases left between them. The CDR3 DNA follows: TGTGCCGCTTCCCGCAGGGTGAACACTGAAGCTTTCTTT. Residues: CAASRRVNTEAFF.

This chain uses TRBV7-8 with TRBJ1-1; D is possibly TRBD1 (6 bases). This CDR3 contains 11 residues. CDR1 is SGHVS, CDR2 FQNEAQ, per germline. V lost 5 bases and J 10 bases, leaving 11 bases between the germline ends. In nucleotides, the CDR3 is TGTGCCAGCAGCGCAAAACAGGGAGCTTTCTTT. Amino acid sequence: CASSAKQGAFF.

CDR3 DNA: TGTGCCAGCCACAGTTATGAGGGCAACTATGGCTACACCTTC. Protein product: CASHSYEGNYGYTF. V gene TRBV28 combines with J gene TRBJ1-2; no clear D gene. Germline CDR1 is MDHEN and CDR2 is SYDVKM. The CDR3 extends over 14 amino acids. The V end was cut by 8 bases, the J end by 2 bases, with 15 bases between.

The J gene is TRBJ1-1, the V gene TRBV6-5; 9 positions agree with TRBD1. J was trimmed by 4 bases and V by 5 bases; bases with no gene match: 5. The CDR3 has 14 amino acids. Germline V gene lookup returns CDR1 MNHEY and CDR2 SVGAGI. The CDR3 coding sequence is TGTGCCAGCAGTCGACAGGGGGTGAGCACTGAAGCTTTCTTT. It codes for CASSRQGVSTEAFF.

There are a few counts of this clone. The rearrangement links TRBV27 to TRBJ2-2; a possible D gene is TRBD2 (7 bases). V dropped 5 bases and J dropped 4 bases, with 14 bases sitting between them. The CDR3 covers 15 residues. Germline CDR1 reads MNHEY; CDR2 reads SMNVEV (reference sequence). The CDR3 DNA reads as TGTGCCAGCAGTGACGGGGGGCGGGTCACCGGGGAGCTGTTTTTT. Amino acid sequence: CASSDGGRVTGELFF.

V gene TRBV11-1 combines with J gene TRBJ2-3; 7 nucleotides agree with TRBD1. The germline gives CDR1 SGHAT, CDR2 FQDESV (reference sequence). This CDR3 region has 16 residues. V lost 5 bases, J lost 6 bases, and 14 bases stayed unmatched. CDR3 sequence reads: CASSTLETDRVDTQYF. CDR3 DNA sequence: TGTGCCAGCAGCACATTAGAGACAGACAGGGTGGATACGCAGTATTTT.

With regard to this clone: This sample includes further DNA sequences coding for the same CDR3. The genes are TRBV5-1 and TRBJ1-1; D gene unclear. The CDR3 sequence is 12 residues long. With 1 base removed from V and 4 bases from J, the gap between germline ends came to 5 bases. Germline CDR1 SGHRS, CDR2 YFSETQ. For the CDR3, the DNA is TGCGCCAGCAGCTTGACGGGCACTGAAGCTTTCTTT. Its protein product is CASSLTGTEAFF.

This clone has a single count. The J gene is TRBJ2-1, the V gene TRBV7-2; possibly TRBD2 for D (7 bases). Germline-derived CDR1 and CDR2 are SGHTA and FQGNSA. Trimming left V 5 bases short and J 1 base short, with 15 bases between. This CDR3 region has 16 residues. The CDR3 sequence: CASSPGGTLSYNEQFF. The CDR3 DNA sequence: TGTGCCAGCAGCCCCGGGGGGACACTATCCTACAATGAGCAGTTCTTC.

V and J are TRBV7-2 and TRBJ1-1, with 8 bases identical to TRBD1. Germline CDR1 reads SGHTA; CDR2 reads FQGNSA. The length of the CDR3 is 18 residues. The V gene end was trimmed by 3 bases and the J gene end by 1 base; junction bases not matched to a gene: 13. The CDR3 sequence is CASSFTLRQGPPNTEAFF. CDR3 in DNA: TGTGCCAGCAGCTTCACCCTGAGACAGGGGCCGCCGAACACTGAAGCTTTCTTT. Full variable domain (outside the CDR3, taken from reference TRBV7-2 and TRBJ1-1): GAGVSQSPSNKVTEKGKDVELRCDPISGHTALYWYRQSLGQGLEFLIYFQGNSAPDKSGLPSDRFSAERTGGSVSTLTIQRTQQEDSAVYLCASSFTLRQGPPNTEAFFGQGTRLTVV.

With regard to this clone: An end of the junction differs from the germline gene, which may be a read error. V is TRBV10-3 and J is TRBJ2-6; a possible D gene is TRBD1 (5 bases). The CDR3 is made up of 15 amino acids. Germline values: CDR1 ENHRY, CDR2 SYGVKD. This CDR3 reads CAISDPPSGANGLTF. The CDR3, as DNA: TGTGCCATCAGTGATCCCCCCTCTGGGGCCAACGGCCTGACTTTC.

This rearrangement joins TRBV4-1 to TRBJ1-1, with 7 bases lining up with TRBD1. The germline gives CDR1 MGHRA, CDR2 YSYEKL. The CDR3 contains 16 residues. V dropped 1 base and J dropped 0; count of bases not matched to a gene: 5. Here the CDR3 DNA reads TGCGCCAGCAGCCAAGCGACAGGGTACATGAACACTGAAGCTTTCTTT. Translation gives CASSQATGYMNTEAFF.

This sequence joins TRBV7-2 and TRBJ2-5; no clear D. There are 12 residues in the CDR3. Germline V gene lookup returns CDR1 SGHTA and CDR2 FQGNSA. With 5 bases removed from V and 5 bases from J, the gap between germline ends came to 9 bases. The DNA for the CDR3 is TGTGCCAGCAGCCCCAATGAGGAGACCCAGTACTTC. Translation gives CASSPNEETQYF.

The chain uses TRBV4-2 and TRBJ1-2; D remains unclear. This CDR3 spans 13 amino acids. Germline V gene data show CDR1 as LGHNA and CDR2 as YNFKEQ. V gave up 5 bases and J gave up 1 base, with 8 bases separating them. CDR3 in amino acids: CASSSAINYGYTF. The CDR3 DNA reads TGTGCCAGCAGCAGTGCGATTAACTATGGCTACACCTTC.

The chain recombines TRBV9 with TRBJ1-2; D possibly corresponds to TRBD1 (5 bases). The germline gives CDR1 SGDLS, CDR2 YYNGEE. Trimming took 0 bases from V and 5 from J, leaving 11 bases between them. This CDR3 is 14 amino acids long. The CDR3 spells CASSVGGVAYGYTF. The CDR3 coding sequence is TGTGCCAGCAGCGTAGGGGGGGTCGCGTATGGCTACACCTTC. The variable domain in full, completed from reference TRBV9 and TRBJ1-2, reads DSGVTQTPKHLITATGQRVTLRCSPRSGDLSVYWYQQSLDQGLQFLIQYYNGEERAKGNILERFSAQQFPDLHSELNLSSLELGDSALYFCASSVGGVAYGYTFGSGTRLTVV.

This clone was observed a handful of times. The rearrangement uses TRBV18 and TRBJ1-6; TRBD1 matches at 9 bases. CDR1 KGHSH and CDR2 LQKENI come from the germline V gene. This CDR3 region has 17 residues. J lost 6 bases, V lost 3 bases, and 9 bases had no gene match. The CDR3 nucleotides read TGTGCCAGCTCACCTATTACAGGGGGCGCGGGTAATTCACCCCTCCACTTT. Translated: CASSPITGGAGNSPLHF. The full variable domain, completed using reference TRBV18 and TRBJ1-6, is NAGVMQNPRHLVRRRGQEARLRCSPMKGHSHVYWYRQLPEEGLKFMVYLQKENIIDESGMPKERFSAEFPKEGPSILRIQQVVRGDSAAYFCASSPITGGAGNSPLHFGNGTRLTVT.